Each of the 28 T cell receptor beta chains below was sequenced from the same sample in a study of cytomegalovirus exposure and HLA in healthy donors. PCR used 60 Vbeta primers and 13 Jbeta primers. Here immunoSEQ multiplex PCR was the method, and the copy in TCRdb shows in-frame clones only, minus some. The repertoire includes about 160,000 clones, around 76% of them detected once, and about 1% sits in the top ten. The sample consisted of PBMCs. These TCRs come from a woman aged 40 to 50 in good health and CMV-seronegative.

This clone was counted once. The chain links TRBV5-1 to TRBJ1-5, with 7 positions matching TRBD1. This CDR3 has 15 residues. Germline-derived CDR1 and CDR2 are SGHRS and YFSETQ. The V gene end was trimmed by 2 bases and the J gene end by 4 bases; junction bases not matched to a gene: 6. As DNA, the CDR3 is TGCGCCAGCAGCTTAGAGGGGGCTCTTAATCAGCCCCAGCATTTT. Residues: CASSLEGALNQPQHF.

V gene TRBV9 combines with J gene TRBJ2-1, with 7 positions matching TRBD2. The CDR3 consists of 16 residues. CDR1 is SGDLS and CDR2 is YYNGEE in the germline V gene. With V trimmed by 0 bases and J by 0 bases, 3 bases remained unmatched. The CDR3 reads CASSVAPGGSYNEQFF. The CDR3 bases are TGTGCCAGCAGCGTAGCTCCGGGGGGCTCCTACAATGAGCAGTTCTTC. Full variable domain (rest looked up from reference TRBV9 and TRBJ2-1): DSGVTQTPKHLITATGQRVTLRCSPRSGDLSVYWYQQSLDQGLQFLIQYYNGEERAKGNILERFSAQQFPDLHSELNLSSLELGDSALYFCASSVAPGGSYNEQFFGPGTRLTVL.

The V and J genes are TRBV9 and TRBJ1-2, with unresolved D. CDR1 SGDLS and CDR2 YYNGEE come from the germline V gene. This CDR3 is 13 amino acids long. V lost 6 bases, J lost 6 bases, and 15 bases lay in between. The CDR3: CASTAGRVDGYTF. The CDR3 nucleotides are TGTGCCAGCACCGCCGGGCGGGTTGATGGCTACACCTTC. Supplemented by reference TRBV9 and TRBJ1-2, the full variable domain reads DSGVTQTPKHLITATGQRVTLRCSPRSGDLSVYWYQQSLDQGLQFLIQYYNGEERAKGNILERFSAQQFPDLHSELNLSSLELGDSALYFCASTAGRVDGYTFGSGTRLTVV.

The CDR3 region is CASSFGQGAEAFF. In nucleotides, the CDR3 is TGTGCCAGCAGCTTCGGACAGGGGGCTGAAGCTTTCTTT. The chain links TRBV9 to TRBJ1-1, with TRBD1 identical over 10 bases. J was trimmed by 6 bases and V by 4 bases; bases with no gene match: 3. The CDR3 is 13 amino acids. Germline assignment: CDR1 SGDLS and CDR2 YYNGEE. Using reference TRBV9 and TRBJ1-1 for the parts outside the CDR3, the full variable domain is DSGVTQTPKHLITATGQRVTLRCSPRSGDLSVYWYQQSLDQGLQFLIQYYNGEERAKGNILERFSAQQFPDLHSELNLSSLELGDSALYFCASSFGQGAEAFFGQGTRLTVV.

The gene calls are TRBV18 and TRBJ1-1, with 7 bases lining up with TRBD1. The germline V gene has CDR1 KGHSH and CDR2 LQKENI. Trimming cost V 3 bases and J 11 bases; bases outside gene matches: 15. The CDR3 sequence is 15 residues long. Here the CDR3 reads CASSPPGQMEARAFF. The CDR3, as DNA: TGTGCCAGCTCACCCCCGGGACAGATGGAGGCGCGTGCTTTCTTT.

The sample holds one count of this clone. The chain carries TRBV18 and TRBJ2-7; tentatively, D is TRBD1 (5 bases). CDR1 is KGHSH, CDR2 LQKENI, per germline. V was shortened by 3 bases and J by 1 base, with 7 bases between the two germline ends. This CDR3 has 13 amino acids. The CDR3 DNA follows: TGTGCCAGCTCACCTCAGGGATCCTACGAGCAGTACTTC. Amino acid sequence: CASSPQGSYEQYF.

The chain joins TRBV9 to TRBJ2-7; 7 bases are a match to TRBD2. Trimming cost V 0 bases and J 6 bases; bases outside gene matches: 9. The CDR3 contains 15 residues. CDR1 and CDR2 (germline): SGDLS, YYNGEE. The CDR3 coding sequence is TGTGCCAGCAGCGTAGCTTCCGCGGGAGTAGGCGAGCAGTACTTC. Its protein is CASSVASAGVGEQYF. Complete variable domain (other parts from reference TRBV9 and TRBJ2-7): DSGVTQTPKHLITATGQRVTLRCSPRSGDLSVYWYQQSLDQGLQFLIQYYNGEERAKGNILERFSAQQFPDLHSELNLSSLELGDSALYFCASSVASAGVGEQYFGPGTRLTVT.

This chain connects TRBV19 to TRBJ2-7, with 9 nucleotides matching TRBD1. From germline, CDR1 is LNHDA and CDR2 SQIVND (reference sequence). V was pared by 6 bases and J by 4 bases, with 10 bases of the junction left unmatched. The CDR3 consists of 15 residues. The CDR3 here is CASSLLGTGLYEQYF. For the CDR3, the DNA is TGTGCCAGTAGCCTCCTCGGGACAGGGTTATACGAGCAGTACTTC.

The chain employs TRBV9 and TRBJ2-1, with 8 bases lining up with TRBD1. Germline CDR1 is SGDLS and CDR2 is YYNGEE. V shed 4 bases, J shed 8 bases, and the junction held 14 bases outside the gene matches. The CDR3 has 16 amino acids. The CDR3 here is CASSLLGQGGTYEQFF. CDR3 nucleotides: TGTGCCAGCAGCCTCTTAGGACAGGGAGGAACGTATGAGCAGTTCTTC.

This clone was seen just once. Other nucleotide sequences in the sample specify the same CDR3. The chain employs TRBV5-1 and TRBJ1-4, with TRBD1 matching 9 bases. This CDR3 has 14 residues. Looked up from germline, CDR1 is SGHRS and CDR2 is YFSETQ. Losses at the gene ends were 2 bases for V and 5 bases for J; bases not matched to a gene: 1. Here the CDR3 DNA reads TGCGCCAGCAGCTTAGGACAGGGGAATGAAAAACTGTTTTTT. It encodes CASSLGQGNEKLFF.

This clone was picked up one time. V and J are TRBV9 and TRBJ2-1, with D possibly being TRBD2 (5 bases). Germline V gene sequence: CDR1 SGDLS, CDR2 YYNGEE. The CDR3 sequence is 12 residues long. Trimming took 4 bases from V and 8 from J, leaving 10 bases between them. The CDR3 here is CASSPDGDEQFF. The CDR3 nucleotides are TGTGCCAGCAGCCCGGACGGGGATGAGCAGTTCTTC.

CDR3 amino acids: CASSPAGLVSYEQYF. The CDR3 DNA is TGTGCCAGCTCACCGGCAGGACTAGTTTCCTACGAGCAGTACTTC. The chain links TRBV18 to TRBJ2-7, with 7 nucleotides matching TRBD2. The CDR3 spans 15 residues. The junction had 6 bases not matched to a gene; V was cut back by 3 bases and J by 1 base. CDR1 is KGHSH, CDR2 LQKENI, per germline.

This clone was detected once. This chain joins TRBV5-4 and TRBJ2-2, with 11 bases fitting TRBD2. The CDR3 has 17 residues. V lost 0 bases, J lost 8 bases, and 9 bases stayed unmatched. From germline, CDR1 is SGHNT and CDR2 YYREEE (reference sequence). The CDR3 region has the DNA TGTGCCAGCAGCTTGGGGGGCCTAGCGGGAGGAACGGGGGAGCTGTTTTTT. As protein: CASSLGGLAGGTGELFF.

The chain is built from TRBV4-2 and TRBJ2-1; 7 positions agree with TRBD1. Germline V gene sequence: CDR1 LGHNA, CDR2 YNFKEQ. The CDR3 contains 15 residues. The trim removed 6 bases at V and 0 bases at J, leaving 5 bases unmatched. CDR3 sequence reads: CASSLGGNSYNEQFF. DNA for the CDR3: TGTGCCAGCAGTCTAGGGGGCAACTCCTACAATGAGCAGTTCTTC.

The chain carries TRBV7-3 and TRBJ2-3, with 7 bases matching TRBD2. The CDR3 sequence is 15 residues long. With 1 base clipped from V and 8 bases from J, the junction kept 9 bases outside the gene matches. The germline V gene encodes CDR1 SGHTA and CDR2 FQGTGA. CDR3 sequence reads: CASSLSGSGTGTQYF. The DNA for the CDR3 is TGTGCCAGCAGCTTAAGCGGGAGTGGCACGGGTACGCAGTATTTT. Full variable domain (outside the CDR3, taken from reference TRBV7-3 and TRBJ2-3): GAGVSQTPSNKVTEKGKYVELRCDPISGHTALYWYRQSLGQGPEFLIYFQGTGAADDSGLPNDRFFAVRPEGSVSTLKIQRTERGDSAVYLCASSLSGSGTGTQYFGPGTRLTVL.

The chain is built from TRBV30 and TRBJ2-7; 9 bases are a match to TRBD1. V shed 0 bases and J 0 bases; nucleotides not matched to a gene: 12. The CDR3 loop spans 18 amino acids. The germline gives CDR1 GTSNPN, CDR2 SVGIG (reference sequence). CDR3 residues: CAWSVVGKRTGASYEQYF. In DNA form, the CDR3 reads TGTGCCTGGAGTGTAGTAGGGAAGAGGACAGGGGCCTCCTACGAGCAGTACTTC.

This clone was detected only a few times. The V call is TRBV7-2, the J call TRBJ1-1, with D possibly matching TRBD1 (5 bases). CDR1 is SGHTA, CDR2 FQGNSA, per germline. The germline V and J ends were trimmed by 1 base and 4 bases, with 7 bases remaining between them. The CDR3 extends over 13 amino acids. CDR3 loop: CASSLDGATEAFF. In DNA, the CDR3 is TGTGCCAGCAGCTTAGATGGGGCCACTGAAGCTTTCTTT.

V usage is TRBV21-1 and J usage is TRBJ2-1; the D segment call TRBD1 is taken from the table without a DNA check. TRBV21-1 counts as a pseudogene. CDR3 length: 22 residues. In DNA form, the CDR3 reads TGTGCCAGCAGCAAAGAAAAGAACCGGGACAGGGGGCCCACGCTACAATACAATGAGCAGTTCTTC. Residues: CASSKEKNRDRGPTLQYNEQFF.

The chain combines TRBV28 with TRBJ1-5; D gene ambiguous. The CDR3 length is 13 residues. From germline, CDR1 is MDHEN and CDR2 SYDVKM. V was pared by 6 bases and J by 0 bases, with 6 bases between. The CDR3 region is CASSPYSNQPQHF. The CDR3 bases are TGTGCCAGCAGCCCCTATAGCAATCAGCCCCAGCATTTT.

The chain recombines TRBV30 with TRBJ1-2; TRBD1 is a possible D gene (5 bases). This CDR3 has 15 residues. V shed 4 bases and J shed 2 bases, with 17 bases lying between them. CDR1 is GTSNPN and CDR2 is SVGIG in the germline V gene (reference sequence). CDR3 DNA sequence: TGTGCCTGGACAGGGCAAGATGAGTCGAACTATGGCTACACCTTC. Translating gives CAWTGQDESNYGYTF.

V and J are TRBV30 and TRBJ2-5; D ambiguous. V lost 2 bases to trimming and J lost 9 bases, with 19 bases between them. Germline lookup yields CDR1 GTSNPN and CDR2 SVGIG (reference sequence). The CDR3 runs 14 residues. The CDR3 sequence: CAWSFPQVPWSQYF. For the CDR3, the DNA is TGTGCCTGGAGTTTCCCACAAGTCCCCTGGTCCCAGTACTTC.

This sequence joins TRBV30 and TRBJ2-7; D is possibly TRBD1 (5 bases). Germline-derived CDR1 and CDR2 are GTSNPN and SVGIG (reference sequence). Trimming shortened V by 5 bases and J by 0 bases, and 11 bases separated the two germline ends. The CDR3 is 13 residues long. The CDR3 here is CAWGRQSSYEQYF. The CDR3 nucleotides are TGTGCCTGGGGAAGACAGAGCTCCTACGAGCAGTACTTC.

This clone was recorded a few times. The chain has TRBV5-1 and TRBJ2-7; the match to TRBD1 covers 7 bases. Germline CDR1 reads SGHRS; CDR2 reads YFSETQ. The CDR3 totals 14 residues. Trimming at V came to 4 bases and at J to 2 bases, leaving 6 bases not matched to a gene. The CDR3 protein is CASSPDRATYEQYF. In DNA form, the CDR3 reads TGCGCCAGCAGCCCAGACAGGGCCACCTACGAGCAGTACTTC. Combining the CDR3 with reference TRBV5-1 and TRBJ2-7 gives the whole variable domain KAGVTQTPRYLIKTRGQQVTLSCSPISGHRSVSWYQQTPGQGLQFLFEYFSETQRNKGNFPGRFSGRQFSNSRSEMNVSTLELGDSALYLCASSPDRATYEQYFGPGTRLTVT.

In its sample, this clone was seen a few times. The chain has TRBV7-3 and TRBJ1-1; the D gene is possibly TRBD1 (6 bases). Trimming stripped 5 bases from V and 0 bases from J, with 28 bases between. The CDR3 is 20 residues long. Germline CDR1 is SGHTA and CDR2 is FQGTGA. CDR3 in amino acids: CASSPLEGVPPTPMNTEAFF. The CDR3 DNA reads TGTGCCAGCAGCCCGTTAGAGGGGGTTCCTCCCACTCCAATGAACACTGAAGCTTTCTTT.

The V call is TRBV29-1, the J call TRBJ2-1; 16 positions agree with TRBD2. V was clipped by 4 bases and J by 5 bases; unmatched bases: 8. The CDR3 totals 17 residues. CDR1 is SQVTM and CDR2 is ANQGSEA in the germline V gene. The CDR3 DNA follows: TGCAGCGTTGGGGGACTAGCGGGAGGGACCTATAACAATGAGCAGTTCTTC. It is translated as CSVGGLAGGTYNNEQFF.

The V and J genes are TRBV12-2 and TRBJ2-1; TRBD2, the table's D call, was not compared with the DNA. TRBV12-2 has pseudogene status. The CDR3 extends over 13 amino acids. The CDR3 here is CASRPPPDSEQFF. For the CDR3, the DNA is TGTGCAAGTCGCCCTCCCCCGGACTCCGAGCAGTTCTTC.

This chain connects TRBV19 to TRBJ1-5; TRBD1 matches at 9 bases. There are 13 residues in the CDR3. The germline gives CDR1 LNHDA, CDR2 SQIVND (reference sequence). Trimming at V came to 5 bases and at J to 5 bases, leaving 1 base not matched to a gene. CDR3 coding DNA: TGTGCCAGTAGTGACAGGGGGGATCAGCCCCAGCATTTT. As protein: CASSDRGDQPQHF.

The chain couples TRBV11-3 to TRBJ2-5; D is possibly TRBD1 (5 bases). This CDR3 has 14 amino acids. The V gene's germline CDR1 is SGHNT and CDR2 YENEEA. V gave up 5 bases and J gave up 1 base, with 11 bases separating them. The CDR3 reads CASSARQPQETQYF. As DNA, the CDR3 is TGTGCCAGCAGCGCTCGACAGCCCCAAGAGACCCAGTACTTC.